This TCR beta chain stems from a study of cytomegalovirus exposure and HLA in healthy donors. Remarks on this clone: Its antigen is not identified.

The primer mix had 60 Vbeta and 13 Jbeta primers. Only in-frame clones appear in the TCRdb table, and some are missing; sequencing was by immunoSEQ multiplex PCR. The table shows 120,000 to 150,000 clones, with 65% to 85% occurring only once. Broader study findings: High specificity and sensitivity for cytomegalovirus status were reported for the classifier. TCR beta chains numbering 150 to 200 were designated cytomegalovirus-associated. Across donors, sequencing depth was assumed by presence/absence analyses to be roughly uniform.

The sequenced sample was PBMCs. This receptor was taken from a woman aged 40-49 years in good health and CMV-seropositive.

CDR3 region: CASSVFRVNTEAFF. DNA of the CDR3: TGTGCCAGCAGTGTTTTCAGGGTGAACACTGAAGCTTTCTTT. The chain couples TRBV2 to TRBJ1-1; maybe TRBD1 (5 bases). The CDR3 extends over 14 amino acids. Germline CDR1 is SNHLY and CDR2 is FYNNEI. V lost 4 bases to trimming and J lost 0 bases, with 9 bases between them.